This entry lists 10 T cell receptor beta chains sequenced from one sample in a study of prognosis after radiotherapy for stage I lung cancer (dated by TCRdb to the early 2020s). Sequencing used an Illumina HiSeq 3000. Two rounds of multiplex PCR on genomic DNA were used to amplify the TCR beta CDR3 region. The first PCR round used primers specific to each TRBV and TRBJ gene, and the primer sequences were filed in Chinese patent CN105087789A. Through fastp at Q25 and MiXCR, TCRdb rebuilt clones from the public reads, retaining in-frame beta chains. CDR3 protein sequences are deduplicated, and each keeps its most common genes and DNA. The sample table lists 50,000 to 75,000 distinct CDR3 sequences, roughly 29% of them with a count of one. About 7.5% of the sample belongs to the ten largest clones. Sequenced here: PBMCs, sampled before or after stereotactic body radiation therapy (not recorded which). The source of these receptors is a donor over 45 with non-small cell lung cancer.

The sample holds many counts of this clonotype. J is TRBJ1-5 and V is TRBV6-1; 8 bases fit TRBD1. V was pared by 6 bases and J by 5 bases, with 6 bases of the junction left unmatched. In germline, CDR1 is MNHNS, CDR2 SASEGT. The CDR3 has 14 amino acids. The CDR3 DNA sequence: TGTGCCAGCAGCCAGGACAGGGAGGATCAGCCCCAGCATTTT. This sequence encodes CASSQDREDQPQHF.

This clonotype was recorded at least ten times. This chain uses TRBV11-2 with TRBJ1-5; the match to TRBD1 covers 11 bases. J was trimmed by 5 bases and V by 5 bases; bases with no gene match: 11. The CDR3 has 17 residues. Germline V gene sequence: CDR1 SGHAT, CDR2 FQNNGV. CDR3: CASSVGTGGYSDQPQHF. The DNA for the CDR3 is TGTGCCAGCAGCGTAGGGACAGGGGGATATAGTGATCAGCCCCAGCATTTT. The whole variable domain, filled in from reference TRBV11-2 and TRBJ1-5, reads EAGVAQSPRYKIIEKRQSVAFWCNPISGHATLYWYQQILGQGPKLLIQFQNNGVVDDSQLPKDRFSAERLKGVDSTLKIQPAKLEDSAVYLCASSVGTGGYSDQPQHFGDGTRLSIL.

This clonotype appeared once. A far more abundant clone sits one base away, making this likely a read error. The chain carries TRBV6-2 or TRBV6-3 and TRBJ2-5; weak D call: TRBD2 (6 bases). The DNA matches TRBJ2-1 better at its end, which makes the J call doubtful. The length of the CDR3 is 17 residues. Germline lookup yields CDR1 MNHEY and CDR2 SVGEGT. CDR3: CASSYKWLGGKKDEQFF. As DNA, the CDR3 is TGTGCCAGCAGTTACAAGTGGTTGGGCGGGAAGAAGGATGAGCAGTTCTTC.

This clonotype was seen ten or more times. This chain uses TRBV6-1 with TRBJ1-5; 9 nucleotides match TRBD1. Germline-derived CDR1 and CDR2 are MNHNS and SASEGT. The junction had 14 bases not matched to a gene; V was cut back by 6 bases and J by 2 bases. The CDR3 spans 18 residues. This CDR3 is CASSEPGTGYVGNQPQHF. The DNA of the CDR3 is TGTGCCAGCAGCGAACCTGGGACAGGGTATGTTGGCAATCAGCCCCAGCATTTT.

There are many counts of this clonotype. The genes are TRBV9 and TRBJ2-5, with 14 bases identical to TRBD2. The germline CDR1 and CDR2 sequences are SGDLS and YYNGEE. V shed 4 bases, J shed 5 bases, and the junction held 4 bases outside the gene matches. The CDR3 sequence is 15 residues long. CDR3 residues: CASSMTSGGAETQYF. The CDR3 DNA follows: TGTGCCAGCAGCATGACTAGCGGGGGGGCCGAGACCCAGTACTTC.

To note about this clonotype: This is likely a read error, given that the CDR3 carries no conserved phenylalanine or tryptophan at its end. The DNA is left out, because the CDR3 cannot be placed on it with certainty; the CDR3 is given as TCRdb lists it. The V gene is TRBV12-3 or TRBV12-4, the J gene TRBJ2-7; TRBD2, the table's D call, lacks a check against the DNA. The CDR3 spans 15 residues, counting both ends. The CDR3 protein is CASNSGRGGFYEQHL.

As regards this clonotype: Possible read error: a much larger clone is one base away. The genes are TRBV6-9 and TRBJ2-4; a possible D gene is TRBD1 (6 bases). The CDR3 length is 14 residues. The germline V and J ends were trimmed by 3 bases and 6 bases, with 12 bases remaining between them. Germline CDR1 and CDR2: MNHGY and SVAAGI. CDR3 bases: TGTGCCAGCAGTTACTGGGGGCTTGGAAACATTCAGTACTTC. Translating it yields CASSYWGLGNIQYF.

The chain employs TRBV6-2 or TRBV6-3 and TRBJ2-7; D not resolved. The length of the CDR3 is 14 residues. The germline V gene has CDR1 MNHEY and CDR2 SVGEGT. V shed 2 bases and J shed 3 bases, with 11 bases lying between them. CDR3 protein: CASSYGTVNYEQYF. DNA of the CDR3: TGTGCCAGCAGTTACGGAACTGTAAACTACGAGCAGTACTTC.

This clonotype turned up a few times. This may arise from a read error, as a much more abundant clone is one base away. The J gene is TRBJ1-3, the V gene TRBV25-1; D may be TRBD1 (5 bases). The CDR3 runs to 12 residues. V was clipped by 6 bases and J by 3 bases, with 6 bases between them. CDR1 and CDR2 (germline): MGHDK, SYGVNS. The CDR3 DNA is TGTGCCAGCAGGGACATTGGAAACACCATATATTTT. Encoded protein: CASRDIGNTIYF.

This clonotype was counted many times. The rearrangement joins TRBV6-2 or TRBV6-3 to TRBJ2-7, with 12 nucleotides matching TRBD1. This CDR3 is built from 14 residues. In germline, CDR1 is MNHEY, CDR2 SVGEGT. Germline trimming cut 10 bases from V and 5 bases from J; bases unmatched to any gene: 9. The CDR3 DNA follows: TGTGCCATCAGGGCGGGACAGGGGGCCAACGAGCAGTACTTC. This codes for CAIRAGQGANEQYF.